The clone carrying this T cell receptor (beta chain) has ten or more counts. This entry comes from a study of human T cells and chemical hapten exposure. Individual cDNA molecules received unique molecular identifiers in the library. TCRdb reprocessed the RACE reads via MiXCR and lists one record per CDR3 protein. The data contain about 260,000 distinct CDR3 sequences, about 9% of them seen just once; the ten biggest clones take up 2% to 2.5%. Time point here: pre-sensitization, week 0. Noted treatment: therapeutic diphenylcyclopropenone sensitization with weekly scalp DPC. There are 15 residues in the CDR3. V lost 4 bases and J lost 5; bases outside the gene matches: 9. The germline V gene encodes CDR1 SGHRS and CDR2 YFSETQ.

The V gene is TRBV5-1, the J gene TRBJ1-5, with 7 bases aligning to TRBD1. The sequence was collected from a woman aged 40 to 50 with alopecia areata. Some clones in this sample may be carry-over from other donors' samples. The source was whole blood, collected in connection with sensitization to the hapten diphenylcyclopropenone (DPC). The CDR3 nucleotides are TGCGCCAGCAGCCCCACCTCAGGGGGGGATCAGCCCCAGCATTTT. Translation: CASSPTSGGDQPQHF.